A single sample gave rise to the 19 T cell receptor beta chains below, sequenced in a study of shared clonotypes between healthy human individuals. Here immunoSEQ multiplex PCR was the method, and the copy in TCRdb shows in-frame clones only, minus some. The table lists 950,000 to 1,200,000 clones, around three quarters of them singletons. Material for sequencing was memory CD4+ T cells from PBMCs. The subset was: CD45RA-negative fraction. These receptors all come from a man aged 18 to 35 in good health. Some clones in this sample may be carry-over from other donors' samples.

V is TRBV28 and J is TRBJ2-7; D not resolved. This CDR3 is built from 15 residues. In germline, CDR1 is MDHEN, CDR2 SYDVKM. V shed 8 bases and J shed 3 bases, with 20 bases lying between them. The CDR3 DNA reads TGTGCCAGCTCTCAAGACCTTTCAATGAACTACGAGCAGTACTTC. The encoded protein is CASSQDLSMNYEQYF. Based on the CDR3 plus reference TRBV28 and TRBJ2-7, the full variable domain is DVKVTQSSRYLVKRTGEKVFLECVQDMDHENMFWYRQDPGLGLRLIYFSYDVKMKEKGDIPEGYSVSREKKERFSLILESASTNQTSMYLCASSQDLSMNYEQYFGPGTRLTVT.

The chain carries TRBV28 and TRBJ2-7; the match to TRBD2 covers 8 bases. With V trimmed by 7 bases and J by 0 bases, 8 bases remained unmatched. From germline, CDR1 is MDHEN and CDR2 SYDVKM. The CDR3 is made up of 15 amino acids. The CDR3 is CASIGTSGSSYEQYF. The CDR3 coding sequence is TGTGCCAGCATCGGTACTAGCGGAAGCTCCTACGAGCAGTACTTC.

The chain recombines TRBV7-9 with TRBJ2-3; either TRBD1 or TRBD2 may supply D (6 bases each). V lost 11 bases to trimming and J lost 6 bases, with 12 bases between them. The CDR3 is 11 amino acids. CDR1 and CDR2 from the germline V gene are SEHNR and FQNEAQ (reference sequence). In nucleotides, the CDR3 is TGTGCCGGGGGGCGGAGGGATACGCAGTATTTT. It is translated as CAGGRRDTQYF.

In nucleotides, the CDR3 is TGTGCCAGCAGCCAGGGACTAGCGGGAGGAATGGGGGAGACCCAGTACTTC. Residues: CASSQGLAGGMGETQYF. The chain is built from TRBV5-4 and TRBJ2-5, with 15 bases aligning to TRBD2. Germline V CDR1 and CDR2: SGHNT, YYREEE (reference sequence). V was clipped by 4 bases and J by 5 bases; unmatched bases: 9. The CDR3 is 17 amino acids.

V usage is TRBV6-5 and J usage is TRBJ1-2; no reliable D call. The germline CDR1 and CDR2 sequences are MNHEY and SVGAGI. V was clipped by 5 bases and J by 3 bases, with 10 bases between them. This CDR3 is built from 13 residues. CDR3 in DNA: TGTGCCAGCAGTAGATACGGAGACTATGGCTACACCTTC. Protein product: CASSRYGDYGYTF.

This clone turned up a few times. The chain is built from TRBV7-3 and TRBJ2-1; D is unclear. The CDR3 totals 14 residues. CDR1 SGHTA and CDR2 FQGTGA come from the germline V gene. The germline V and J ends were trimmed by 2 bases and 4 bases, with 9 bases remaining between them. The CDR3 DNA follows: TGTGCCAGCAGCTTAGATATCGGGTACAATGAGCAGTTCTTC. Translation gives CASSLDIGYNEQFF.

This chain connects TRBV6-6 to TRBJ2-7; D unresolved. The germline CDR1 and CDR2 sequences are MNHNY and SVGAGI (reference sequence). This CDR3 is 14 amino acids long. With 6 bases removed from V and 0 bases from J, the gap between germline ends came to 12 bases. The CDR3 DNA follows: TGTGCCAGCAGAGACCCCGGGCGCTCCTACGAGCAGTACTTC. Translation: CASRDPGRSYEQYF.

The chain uses TRBV7-8 and TRBJ2-1; 8 nucleotides line up with TRBD2. The CDR3 is 14 amino acids. The J segment lost 12 bases and the V segment lost 4 bases, leaving 11 bases of the junction unmatched. Germline V gives CDR1 SGHVS, CDR2 FQNEAQ. The CDR3 DNA reads TGTGCCAGCAGCTCTTTTAGCGGGACCCAAGGGCAGTTCTTC. Protein product: CASSSFSGTQGQFF.

Of note for this clone: This may stem from a read error, because a much larger clone lies one nucleotide away. The V call is TRBV7-9, the J call TRBJ1-2, with 9 bases matching TRBD1. Per germline, CDR1 SEHNR and CDR2 FQNEAQ (reference sequence). With V trimmed by 5 bases and J by 4 bases, 2 bases remained unmatched. This CDR3 comprises 13 residues. CDR3 residues: CASSTGGSYGYTF. The CDR3 DNA sequence: TGTGCCAGCAGCACAGGGGGCAGCTATGGCTACACCTTC.

The chain recombines TRBV27 with TRBJ2-7; TRBD1 matches 8 bases. V dropped 1 base and J dropped 6; count of bases not matched to a gene: 5. The CDR3 length is 14 residues. CDR1 and CDR2 (germline): MNHEY, SMNVEV (reference sequence). CDR3 region: CASSLFRGQAEQYF. The DNA of the CDR3 is TGTGCCAGCAGTTTATTCCGGGGACAGGCCGAGCAGTACTTC.

The V and J genes are TRBV5-1 and TRBJ2-4, with 8 bases aligning to TRBD2. The J segment lost 1 base and the V segment lost 4 bases, leaving 7 bases of the junction unmatched. The CDR3 covers 16 residues. Germline assignment: CDR1 SGHRS and CDR2 YFSETQ. Here the CDR3 DNA reads TGCGCCAGCAGCCTCGGGAGGGTCGGGGCCAAAAACATTCAGTACTTC. Translating gives CASSLGRVGAKNIQYF.

This chain connects TRBV27 to TRBJ2-2; maybe TRBD2 (5 bases). Germline CDR1 is MNHEY and CDR2 is SMNVEV (reference sequence). The CDR3 is 15 amino acids. V lost 5 bases to trimming and J lost 0 bases, with 10 bases between them. CDR3 DNA sequence: TGTGCCAGCAGTCCTCGGGGAGCGAACACCGGGGAGCTGTTTTTT. It specifies CASSPRGANTGELFF.

V is TRBV15 and J is TRBJ2-6, with D possibly matching TRBD1 (5 bases). The V end was cut by 5 bases, the J end by 0 bases, with 14 bases between. The CDR3 has 17 residues. Germline V gives CDR1 LNHNV, CDR2 YYDKDF (reference sequence). In DNA form, the CDR3 reads TGTGCCACCAGCCCCAAAGGGGATAGCTCTGGGGCCAACGTCCTGACTTTC. Amino acids: CATSPKGDSSGANVLTF.

This clone was observed a single time. The chain links TRBV7-3 to TRBJ2-1; a possible D gene is TRBD2 (5 bases). The CDR3 has 12 amino acids. V lost 4 bases and J lost 9, with 10 bases in between. Germline CDR1 is SGHTA and CDR2 is FQGTGA. CDR3 loop: CASSSPRGEQFF. CDR3 in DNA: TGTGCCAGCAGCTCCCCCCGGGGTGAGCAGTTCTTC.

The chain joins TRBV29-1 to TRBJ1-1; a possible D gene is TRBD1 (5 bases). The CDR3 spans 12 residues. V lost 8 bases to trimming and J lost 5 bases, with 15 bases between them. Germline V gene lookup returns CDR1 SQVTM and CDR2 ANQGSEA. CDR3 protein: CSIRNGGTEAFF. As DNA, the CDR3 is TGCAGCATACGTAATGGGGGGACTGAAGCTTTCTTT.

The chain carries TRBV7-7 and TRBJ2-1; 14 bases match TRBD2. The CDR3 runs to 21 residues. Trimming cost V 2 bases and J 2 bases; bases outside gene matches: 14. The germline V gene has CDR1 SSHAT and CDR2 FNYEAQ (reference sequence). The CDR3 coding sequence is TGTGCCAGCAGCTTATATTCCCGGGGACTAGCGGGAGAAGCCGCCTACAATGAGCAGTTCTTC. This codes for CASSLYSRGLAGEAAYNEQFF.

The chain carries TRBV5-4 and TRBJ2-7, with 9 bases matching TRBD2. Germline trimming cut 4 bases from V and 7 bases from J; bases unmatched to any gene: 15. This CDR3 is 16 amino acids long. CDR1 is SGHNT and CDR2 is YYREEE in the germline V gene (reference sequence). The CDR3 sequence is CASSPIATSGVEEQYF. As DNA, the CDR3 is TGTGCCAGCAGCCCCATCGCGACTAGCGGAGTTGAAGAGCAGTACTTC.

The chain recombines TRBV4-2 with TRBJ2-1; 7 bases are a match to TRBD2. The CDR3 consists of 14 residues. From germline, CDR1 is LGHNA and CDR2 YNFKEQ. V dropped 1 base and J dropped 5; count of bases not matched to a gene: 2. CDR3 sequence: CASSQGLADNEQFF. The CDR3 DNA reads TGTGCCAGCAGCCAAGGGCTAGCGGACAATGAGCAGTTCTTC.

This clone was counted a single time. The chain is built from TRBV19 and TRBJ2-7; 9 bases line up with TRBD1. Germline CDR1 is LNHDA and CDR2 is SQIVND (reference sequence). This CDR3 spans 15 amino acids. V lost 4 bases, J lost 3 bases, and 7 bases stayed unmatched. DNA for the CDR3: TGTGCCAGTAGTACCGGACAGGGGTTAGTCTACGAGCAGTACTTC. It specifies CASSTGQGLVYEQYF.